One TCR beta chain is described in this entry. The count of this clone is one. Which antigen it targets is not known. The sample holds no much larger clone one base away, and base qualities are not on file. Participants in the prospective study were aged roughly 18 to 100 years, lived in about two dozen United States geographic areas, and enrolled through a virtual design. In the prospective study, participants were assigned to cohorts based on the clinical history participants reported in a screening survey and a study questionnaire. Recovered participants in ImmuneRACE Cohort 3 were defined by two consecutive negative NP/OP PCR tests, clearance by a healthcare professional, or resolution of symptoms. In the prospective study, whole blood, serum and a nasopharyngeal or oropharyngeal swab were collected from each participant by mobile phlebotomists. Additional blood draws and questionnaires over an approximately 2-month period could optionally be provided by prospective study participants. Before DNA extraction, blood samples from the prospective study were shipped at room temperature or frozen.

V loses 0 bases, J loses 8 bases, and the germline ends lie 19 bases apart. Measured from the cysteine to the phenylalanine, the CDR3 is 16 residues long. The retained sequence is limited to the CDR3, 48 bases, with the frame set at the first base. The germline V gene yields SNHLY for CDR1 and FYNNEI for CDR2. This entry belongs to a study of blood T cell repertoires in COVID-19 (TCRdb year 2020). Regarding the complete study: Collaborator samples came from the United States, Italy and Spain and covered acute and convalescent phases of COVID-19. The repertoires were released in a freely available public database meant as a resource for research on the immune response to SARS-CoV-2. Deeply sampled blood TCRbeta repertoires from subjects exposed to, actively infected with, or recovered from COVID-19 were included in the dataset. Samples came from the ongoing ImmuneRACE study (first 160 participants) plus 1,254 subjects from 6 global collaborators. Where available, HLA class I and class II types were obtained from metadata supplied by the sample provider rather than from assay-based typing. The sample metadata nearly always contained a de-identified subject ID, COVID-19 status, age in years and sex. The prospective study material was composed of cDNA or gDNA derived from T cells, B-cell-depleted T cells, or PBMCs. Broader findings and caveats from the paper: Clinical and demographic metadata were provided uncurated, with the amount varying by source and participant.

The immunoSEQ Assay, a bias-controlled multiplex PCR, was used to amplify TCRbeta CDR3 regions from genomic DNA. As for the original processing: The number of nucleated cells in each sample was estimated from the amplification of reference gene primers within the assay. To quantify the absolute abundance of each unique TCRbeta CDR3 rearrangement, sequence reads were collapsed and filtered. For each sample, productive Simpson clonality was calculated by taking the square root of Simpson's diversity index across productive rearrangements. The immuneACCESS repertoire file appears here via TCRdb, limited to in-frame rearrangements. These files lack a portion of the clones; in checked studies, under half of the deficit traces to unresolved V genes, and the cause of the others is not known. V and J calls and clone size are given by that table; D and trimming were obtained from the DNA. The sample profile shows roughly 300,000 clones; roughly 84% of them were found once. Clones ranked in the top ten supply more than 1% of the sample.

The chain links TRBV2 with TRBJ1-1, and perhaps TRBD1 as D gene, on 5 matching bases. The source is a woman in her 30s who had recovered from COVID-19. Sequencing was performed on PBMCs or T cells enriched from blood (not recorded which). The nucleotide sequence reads TGTGCCAGCAGTGAAGCAGCAGGGAACCTCTCACCGGAAGCTTTCTTT. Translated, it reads CASSEAAGNLSPEAFF.